This TCR beta chain was recovered during a study of T cells in Graves' hyperthyroidism and ophthalmopathy. The study's findings and limits: The model's output predicted ophthalmopathy at a median of around 7 months prior to onset.

Template material for amplifying TCR beta CDR3 regions consisted of RNA transcripts. The HTBI primer set served for first-round RT-PCR of the TCR CDR3. MiXCR, run by TCRdb on the multiplex PCR reads, gives a single entry per CDR3 protein. This table has about 680,000 distinct CDR3 sequences, roughly a third appearing once. Comments on this clonotype: Its antigen is as yet unknown.

The ends lost 5 bases at V and 7 bases at J; junction bases unmatched: 7. Germline V gene lookup returns CDR1 SGHTA and CDR2 FQGNSA. This CDR3 has 15 residues. The TCR was taken from a middle-aged woman with Graves' hyperthyroidism. The chain is built from TRBV7-2 and TRBJ1-6, with 8 bases aligning to TRBD1. Material: blood. CDR3 bases: TGTGCCAGCAGCGCACAGGGGGGAGGCAATTCACCCCTCCACTTT. Its translation is CASSAQGGGNSPLHF.